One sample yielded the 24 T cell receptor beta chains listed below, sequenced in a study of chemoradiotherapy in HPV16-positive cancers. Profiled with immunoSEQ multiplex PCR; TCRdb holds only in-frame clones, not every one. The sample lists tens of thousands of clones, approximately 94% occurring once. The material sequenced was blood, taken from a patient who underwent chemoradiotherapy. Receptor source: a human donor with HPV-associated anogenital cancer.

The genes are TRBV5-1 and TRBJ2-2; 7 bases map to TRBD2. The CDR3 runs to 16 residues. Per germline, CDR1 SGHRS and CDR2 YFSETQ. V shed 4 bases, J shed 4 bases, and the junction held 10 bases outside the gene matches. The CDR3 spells CASSLSGISGTGELFF. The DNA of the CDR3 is TGCGCCAGCAGCCTGAGCGGGATATCGGGCACCGGGGAGCTGTTTTTT.

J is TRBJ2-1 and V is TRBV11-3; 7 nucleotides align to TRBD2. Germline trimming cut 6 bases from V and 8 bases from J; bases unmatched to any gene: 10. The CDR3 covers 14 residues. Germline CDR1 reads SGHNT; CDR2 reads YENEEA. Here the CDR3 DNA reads TGTGCCAGCAGTCCGCGGACTAGGGGCGATGAGCAGTTCTTC. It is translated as CASSPRTRGDEQFF.

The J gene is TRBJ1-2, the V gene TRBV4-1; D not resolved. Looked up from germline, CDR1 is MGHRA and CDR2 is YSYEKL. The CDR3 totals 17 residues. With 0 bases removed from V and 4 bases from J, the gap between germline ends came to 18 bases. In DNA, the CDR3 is TGCGCCAGCAGCCAAGATCCTATTGGGTATTTGGGCTATGGCTACACCTTC. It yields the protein CASSQDPIGYLGYGYTF.

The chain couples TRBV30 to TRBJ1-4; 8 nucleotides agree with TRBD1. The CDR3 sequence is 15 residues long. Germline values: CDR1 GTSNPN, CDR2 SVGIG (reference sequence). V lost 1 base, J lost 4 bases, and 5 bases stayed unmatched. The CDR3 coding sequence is TGTGCCTGGAGTGCCCAGGGGGCAGATAATGAAAAACTGTTTTTT. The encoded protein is CAWSAQGADNEKLFF.

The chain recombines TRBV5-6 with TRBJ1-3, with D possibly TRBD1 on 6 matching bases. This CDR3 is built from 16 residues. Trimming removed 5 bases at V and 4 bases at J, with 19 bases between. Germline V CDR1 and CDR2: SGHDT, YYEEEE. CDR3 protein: CASSTTGQILGNTIYF. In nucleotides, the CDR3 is TGTGCCAGCAGTACCACCGGACAGATTCTAGGAAACACCATATATTTT.

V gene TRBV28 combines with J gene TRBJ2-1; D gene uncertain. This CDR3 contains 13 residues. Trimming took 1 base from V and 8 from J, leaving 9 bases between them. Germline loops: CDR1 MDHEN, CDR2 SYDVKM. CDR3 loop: CASSLSDRYEQFF. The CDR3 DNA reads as TGTGCCAGCAGTTTATCGGACCGGTATGAGCAGTTCTTC.

CDR3 nucleotides: TGTGCCAGCAGCTTGGAGGTAGCGGGAGTCGGCTACAATGAGCAGTTCTTC. It codes for CASSLEVAGVGYNEQFF. The chain joins TRBV5-8 to TRBJ2-1; 9 nucleotides agree with TRBD2. This CDR3 region has 17 residues. Germline lookup yields CDR1 SGHTS and CDR2 YDEGEE. V shed 0 bases, J shed 3 bases, and the junction held 7 bases outside the gene matches. The whole variable domain, filled in from reference TRBV5-8 and TRBJ2-1, reads EAGVTQSPTHLIKTRGQQATLRCSPISGHTSVYWYQQALGLGLQFLLWYDEGEERNRGNFPPRFSGRQFPNYSSELNVNALELEDSALYLCASSLEVAGVGYNEQFFGPGTRLTVL.

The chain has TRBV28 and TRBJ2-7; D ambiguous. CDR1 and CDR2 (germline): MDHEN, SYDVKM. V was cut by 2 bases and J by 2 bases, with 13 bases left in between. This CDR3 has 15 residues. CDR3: CASSLEPARAYEQYF. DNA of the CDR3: TGTGCCAGCAGTTTAGAACCCGCCAGAGCCTACGAGCAGTACTTC.

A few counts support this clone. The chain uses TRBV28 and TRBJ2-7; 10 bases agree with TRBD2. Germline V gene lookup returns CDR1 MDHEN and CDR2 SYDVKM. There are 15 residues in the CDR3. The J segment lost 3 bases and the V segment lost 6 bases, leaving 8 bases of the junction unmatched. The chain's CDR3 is CASRAAGGPGYEQYF. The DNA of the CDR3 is TGTGCCAGCAGGGCAGCGGGGGGGCCGGGCTACGAGCAGTACTTC.

The CDR3 DNA is TGTGCCAGCAGCTTAGGCCCGACAGGGTTCTACGAGCAGTACTTC. It codes for CASSLGPTGFYEQYF. The V call is TRBV7-2, the J call TRBJ2-7; TRBD1 matches 7 bases. The CDR3 loop spans 15 amino acids. With V trimmed by 1 base and J by 3 bases, 6 bases remained unmatched. Germline lookup yields CDR1 SGHTA and CDR2 FQGNSA.

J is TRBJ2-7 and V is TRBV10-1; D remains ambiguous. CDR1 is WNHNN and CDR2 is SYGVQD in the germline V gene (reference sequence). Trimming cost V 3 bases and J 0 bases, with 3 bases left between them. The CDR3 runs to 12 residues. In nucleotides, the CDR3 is TGCGCCAGCAGTGACCTCTCCTACGAGCAGTACTTC. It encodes CASSDLSYEQYF.

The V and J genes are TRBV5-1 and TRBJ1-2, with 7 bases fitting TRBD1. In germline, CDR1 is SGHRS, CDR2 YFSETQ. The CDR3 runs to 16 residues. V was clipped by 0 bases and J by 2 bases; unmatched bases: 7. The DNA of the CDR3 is TGCGCCAGCAGCTTGGGACAGGGTCTCGGAAACTATGGCTACACCTTC. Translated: CASSLGQGLGNYGYTF.

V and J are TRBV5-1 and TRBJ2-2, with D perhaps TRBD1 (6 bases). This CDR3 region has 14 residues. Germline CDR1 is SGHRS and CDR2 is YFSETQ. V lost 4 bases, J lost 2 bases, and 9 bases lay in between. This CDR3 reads CASSLQGNTGELFF. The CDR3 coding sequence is TGCGCCAGCAGCCTACAGGGAAACACCGGGGAGCTGTTTTTT. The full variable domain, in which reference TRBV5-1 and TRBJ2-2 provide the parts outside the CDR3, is KAGVTQTPRYLIKTRGQQVTLSCSPISGHRSVSWYQQTPGQGLQFLFEYFSETQRNKGNFPGRFSGRQFSNSRSEMNVSTLELGDSALYLCASSLQGNTGELFFGEGSRLTVL.

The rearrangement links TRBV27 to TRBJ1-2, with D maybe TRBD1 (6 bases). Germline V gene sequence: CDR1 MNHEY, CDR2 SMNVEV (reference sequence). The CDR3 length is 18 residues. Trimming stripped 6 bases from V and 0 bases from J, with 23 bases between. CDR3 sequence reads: CASRLTGAQTTTNYGYTF. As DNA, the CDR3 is TGTGCCAGCAGACTGACAGGCGCCCAGACCACTACTAACTATGGCTACACCTTC.

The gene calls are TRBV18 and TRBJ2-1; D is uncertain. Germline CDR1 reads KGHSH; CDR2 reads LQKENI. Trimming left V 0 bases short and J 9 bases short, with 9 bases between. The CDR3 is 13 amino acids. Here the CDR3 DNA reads TGTGCCAGCTCACCACCGGGGATGGGTGAGCAGTTCTTC. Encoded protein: CASSPPGMGEQFF.

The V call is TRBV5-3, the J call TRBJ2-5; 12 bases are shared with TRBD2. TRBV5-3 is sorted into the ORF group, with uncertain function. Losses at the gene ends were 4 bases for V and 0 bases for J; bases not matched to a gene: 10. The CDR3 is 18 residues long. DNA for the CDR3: TGTGCCAGAAGCCACAGGGGACTAGCGGGTCCGTACCAAGAGACCCAGTACTTC. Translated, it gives CARSHRGLAGPYQETQYF.

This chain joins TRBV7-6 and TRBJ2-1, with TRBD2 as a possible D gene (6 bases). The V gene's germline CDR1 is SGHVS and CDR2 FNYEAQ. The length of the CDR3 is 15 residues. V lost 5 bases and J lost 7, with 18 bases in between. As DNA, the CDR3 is TGTGCCAGCAGCCTTTTATGGGGAGGAGTAAATGAGCAGTTCTTC. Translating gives CASSLLWGGVNEQFF.

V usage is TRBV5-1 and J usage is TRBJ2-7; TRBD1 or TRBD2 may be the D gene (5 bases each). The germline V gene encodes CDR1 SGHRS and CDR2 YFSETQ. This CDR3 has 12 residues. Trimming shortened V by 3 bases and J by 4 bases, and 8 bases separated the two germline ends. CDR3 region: CASSSGPYEQYF. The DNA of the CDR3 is TGCGCCAGCAGCTCGGGGCCATACGAGCAGTACTTC.

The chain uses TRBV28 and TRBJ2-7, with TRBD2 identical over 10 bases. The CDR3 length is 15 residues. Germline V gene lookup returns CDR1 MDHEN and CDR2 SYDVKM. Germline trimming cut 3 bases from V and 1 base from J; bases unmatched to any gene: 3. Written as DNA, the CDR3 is TGTGCCAGCAGTTTCCCGACTAGCGGGTCCTACGAGCAGTACTTC. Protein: CASSFPTSGSYEQYF.

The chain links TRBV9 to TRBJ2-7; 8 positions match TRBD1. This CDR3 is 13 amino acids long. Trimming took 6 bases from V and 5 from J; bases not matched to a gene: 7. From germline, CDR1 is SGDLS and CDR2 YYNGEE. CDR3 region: CASIRTGKDEQYF. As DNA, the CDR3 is TGTGCCAGCATCCGGACAGGGAAGGACGAGCAGTACTTC.

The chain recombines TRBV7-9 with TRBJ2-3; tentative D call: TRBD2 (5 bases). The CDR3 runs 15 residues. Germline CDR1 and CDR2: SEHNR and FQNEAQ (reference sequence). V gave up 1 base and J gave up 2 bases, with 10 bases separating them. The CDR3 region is CASSLVTGTTDTQYF. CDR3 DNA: TGTGCCAGCAGCTTAGTAACGGGAACCACAGATACGCAGTATTTT. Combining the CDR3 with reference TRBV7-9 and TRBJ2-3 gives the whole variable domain DTGVSQNPRHKITKRGQNVTFRCDPISEHNRLYWYRQTLGQGPEFLTYFQNEAQLEKSRLLSDRFSAERPKGSFSTLEIQRTEQGDSAMYLCASSLVTGTTDTQYFGPGTRLTVL.

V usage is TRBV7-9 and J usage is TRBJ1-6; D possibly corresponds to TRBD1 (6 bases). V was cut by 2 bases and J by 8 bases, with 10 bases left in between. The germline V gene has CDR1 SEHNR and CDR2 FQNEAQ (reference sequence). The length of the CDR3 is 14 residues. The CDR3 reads CASSLTGMDSPLHF. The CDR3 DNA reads TGTGCCAGCAGCTTAACAGGGATGGATTCACCCCTCCACTTT.

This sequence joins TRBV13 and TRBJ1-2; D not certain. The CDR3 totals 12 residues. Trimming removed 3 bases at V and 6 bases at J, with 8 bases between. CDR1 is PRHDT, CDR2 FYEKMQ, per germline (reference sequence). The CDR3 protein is CASSLLANGYTF. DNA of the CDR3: TGTGCCAGCAGCTTGTTGGCCAATGGCTACACCTTC.

Here the CDR3 DNA reads TGTGCCAGCTCACCACCGGGGGGCCGCCACTATGGCTACACCTTC. This encodes CASSPPGGRHYGYTF. V gene TRBV18 combines with J gene TRBJ1-2; D is possibly TRBD1 (6 bases). CDR1 is KGHSH and CDR2 is LQKENI in the germline V gene. V gave up 0 bases and J gave up 3 bases, with 11 bases separating them. The CDR3 is 15 residues long.